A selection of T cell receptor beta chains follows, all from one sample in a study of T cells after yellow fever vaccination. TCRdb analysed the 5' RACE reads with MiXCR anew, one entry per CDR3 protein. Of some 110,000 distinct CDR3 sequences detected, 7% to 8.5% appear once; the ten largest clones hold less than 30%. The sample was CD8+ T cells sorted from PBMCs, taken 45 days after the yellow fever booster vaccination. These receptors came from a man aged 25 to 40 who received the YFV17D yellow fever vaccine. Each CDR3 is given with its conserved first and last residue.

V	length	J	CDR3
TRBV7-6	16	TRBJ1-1	CASSFSPNGQGDEAFF
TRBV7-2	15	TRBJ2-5	CASSPGGAEQETQYF
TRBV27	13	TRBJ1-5	CASSGGVGQPQHF
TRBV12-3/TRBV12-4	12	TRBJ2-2	CASTPVSGELFF
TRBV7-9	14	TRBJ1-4	CASSFDRVIEKLFF
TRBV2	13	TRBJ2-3	CANPPYSTDTQYF
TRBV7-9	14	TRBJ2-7	CASSLVAGVGEQYF
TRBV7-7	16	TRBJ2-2	CASSSSPYPETGELFF
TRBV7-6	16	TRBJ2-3	CASSPRGGRAADTQYF
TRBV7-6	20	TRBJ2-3	CASSFKGLAGTSSFTDTQYF
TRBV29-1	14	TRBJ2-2	CSVEDLSSHGELFF
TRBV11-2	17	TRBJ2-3	CASSSGPLAGTTDTQYF
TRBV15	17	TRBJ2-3	CATSRSRKGRSTDTQYF
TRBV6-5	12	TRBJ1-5	CASRTGLEPQHF
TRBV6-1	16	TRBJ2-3	CASRSWAGDRTDTQYF
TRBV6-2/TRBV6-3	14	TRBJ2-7	CASSPSGRSREQYF
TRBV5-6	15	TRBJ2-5	CASSPGRVLGETQYF
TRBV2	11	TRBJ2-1	CAGNGGDWQFF
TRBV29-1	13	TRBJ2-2	CSYRTGLTGELFF
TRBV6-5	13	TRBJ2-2	CASSYGRTGELFF
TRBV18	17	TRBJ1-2	CASSPRGDLADNYGYTF
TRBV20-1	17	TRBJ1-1	CSAIGFVWGVLTTEAFF
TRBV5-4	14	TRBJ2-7	CASSRRLVPYEQYF